Each of the 8 T cell receptor beta chains below was sequenced from the same sample in a study of T-cell reconstitution after alpha-beta-depleted transplantation in children. Preparing the TCRbeta library involved the use of unique molecular identifiers. TCRdb itself ran the PCR reads through MiXCR, one entry per CDR3 protein. The profile shows hundreds of thousands of distinct CDR3 sequences, roughly 15% of them singletons. The starting material was PBMCs from the stem cell graft donor, obtained from the stem cell graft. Source of these receptors: a human donor who donated a stem cell graft to a child with acute myeloid leukemia.

This clonotype has ten or more counts. This chain uses TRBV20-1 with TRBJ1-2; D is possibly TRBD1 (5 bases). CDR1 and CDR2 from the germline V gene are DFQATT and SNEGSKA (reference sequence). V was shortened by 3 bases and J by 1 base, with 12 bases between the two germline ends. This CDR3 spans 14 amino acids. CDR3: CSARGAGFNYGYTF. As DNA, the CDR3 is TGCAGTGCTAGGGGCGCAGGGTTTAACTATGGCTACACCTTC.

V gene TRBV4-3 combines with J gene TRBJ2-5; D uncertain. The CDR3 runs to 14 residues. Trimming removed 2 bases at V and 1 base at J, with 8 bases between. Germline V CDR1 and CDR2: LGHNA, YSLEER. CDR3 DNA: TGCGCCAGCAGCCAAACATTGATCCAAGAGACCCAGTACTTC. Amino acid sequence: CASSQTLIQETQYF.

In regard to this clonotype: A much larger clone lies a single base off, so this may be a read error. The chain has TRBV7-2 and TRBJ1-3; D uncertain. V lost 1 base and J lost 8, with 6 bases in between. The germline gives CDR1 SGHTA, CDR2 FQGNSA. CDR3 length: 12 amino acids. The CDR3 nucleotides read TGTGCCAGCAGCTTAGGAGGATACACCATATATTTT. Translation: CASSLGGYTIYF.

Many counts were recorded for this clonotype. CDR3 amino acids: CSANKGEGSPLHF. In nucleotides, the CDR3 is TGCAGTGCTAACAAAGGGGAAGGCTCACCCCTCCACTTT. V usage is TRBV20-1 and J usage is TRBJ1-6; the D gene is possibly TRBD1 (5 bases). The V end lost 4 bases, the J end lost 10 bases, and 14 bases lay between the germline ends. The CDR3 runs 13 residues. The V gene's germline CDR1 is DFQATT and CDR2 SNEGSKA (reference sequence).

This clonotype was recorded at least ten times. The rearrangement joins TRBV12-3 or TRBV12-4 to TRBJ2-1; 7 bases fit TRBD2. The CDR3 sequence is 16 residues long. V trimming: 2 bases; J trimming: 2 bases; junction bases outside the gene matches: 6. CDR3 DNA: TGTGCCAGCAGTTTAAACGGGGGGACCACCTACAATGAGCAGTTCTTC. This encodes CASSLNGGTTYNEQFF.

The rearrangement uses TRBV7-2 and TRBJ1-2, with D perhaps TRBD1 (5 bases). CDR1 and CDR2 from the germline V gene are SGHTA and FQGNSA. Trimming left V 5 bases short and J 5 bases short, with 18 bases between. The CDR3 is 15 amino acids. The CDR3 DNA reads as TGTGCCAGCAGCCCGTCCGGGACTTTCCTTTATGGCTACACCTTC. Protein sequence: CASSPSGTFLYGYTF. The full variable domain, its missing parts supplied by reference TRBV7-2 and TRBJ1-2, is GAGVSQSPSNKVTEKGKDVELRCDPISGHTALYWYRQSLGQGLEFLIYFQGNSAPDKSGLPSDRFSAERTGGSVSTLTIQRTQQEDSAVYLCASSPSGTFLYGYTFGSGTRLTVV.

The chain couples TRBV5-6 to TRBJ2-1; D perhaps matches TRBD1 (6 bases). CDR3 size: 17 residues. Trimming took 4 bases from V and 9 from J, leaving 26 bases between them. The germline V gene has CDR1 SGHDT and CDR2 YYEEEE. The CDR3 loop reads CASSRITRTELHSEQFF. In DNA form, the CDR3 reads TGTGCCAGCAGCCGCATCACGCGGACAGAACTCCATAGTGAGCAGTTCTTC.

The chain recombines TRBV7-9 with TRBJ2-7; D possibly corresponds to TRBD1 (6 bases). The CDR3 is 14 residues long. The V and J ends lost 4 bases and 6 bases respectively, with 16 bases between them. CDR1 and CDR2 (germline): SEHNR, FQNEAQ (reference sequence). CDR3 residues: CASSSSRQVGEQYF. The CDR3 DNA is TGTGCCAGCAGCTCCTCTAGACAGGTGGGCGAGCAGTACTTC.